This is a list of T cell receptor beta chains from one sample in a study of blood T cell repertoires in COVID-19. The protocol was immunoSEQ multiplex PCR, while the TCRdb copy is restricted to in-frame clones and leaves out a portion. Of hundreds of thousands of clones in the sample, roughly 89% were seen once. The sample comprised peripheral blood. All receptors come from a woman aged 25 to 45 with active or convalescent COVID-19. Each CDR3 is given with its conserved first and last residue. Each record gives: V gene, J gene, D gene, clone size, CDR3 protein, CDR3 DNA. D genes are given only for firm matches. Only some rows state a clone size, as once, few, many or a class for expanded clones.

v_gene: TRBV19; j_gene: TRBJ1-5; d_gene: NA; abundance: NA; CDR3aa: CASTPLENSNQPQHF; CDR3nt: TGTGCCAGTACTCCCCTAGAGAATAGCAATCAGCCCCAGCATTTT
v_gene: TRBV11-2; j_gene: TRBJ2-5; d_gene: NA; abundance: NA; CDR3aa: CASSISGPLPQETQYF; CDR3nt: TGTGCCAGCAGCATAAGCGGACCCTTGCCCCAAGAGACCCAGTACTTC
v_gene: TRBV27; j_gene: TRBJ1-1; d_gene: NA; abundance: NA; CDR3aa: CASSYLMNTEAFF; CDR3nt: TGTGCCAGCAGTTATCTTATGAACACTGAAGCTTTCTTT
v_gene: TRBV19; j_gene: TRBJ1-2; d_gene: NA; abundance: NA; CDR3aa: CASRPREVGAPYGYTF; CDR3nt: TGTGCCAGTAGACCACGGGAGGTTGGGGCTCCCTATGGCTACACCTTC
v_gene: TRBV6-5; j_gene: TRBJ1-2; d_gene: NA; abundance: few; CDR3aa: CASAPDSSYGYTF; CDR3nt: TGTGCCAGCGCACCCGACAGTTCCTATGGCTACACCTTC
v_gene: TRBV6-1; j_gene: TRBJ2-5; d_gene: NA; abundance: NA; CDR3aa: CASSGTGDSGGVQETQYF; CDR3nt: TGTGCCAGCAGTGGGACAGGAGATAGCGGTGGAGTTCAAGAGACCCAGTACTTC
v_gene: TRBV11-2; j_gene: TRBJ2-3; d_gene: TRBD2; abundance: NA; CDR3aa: CASSLGVAGASTDTQYF; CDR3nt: TGTGCCAGCAGCTTAGGGGTAGCGGGGGCCTCCACAGATACGCAGTATTTT
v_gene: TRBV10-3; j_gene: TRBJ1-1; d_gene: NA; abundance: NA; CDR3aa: CAISGPTENKTGNTEAFF; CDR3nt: TGTGCCATCAGTGGACCCACAGAAAACAAAACCGGGAACACTGAAGCTTTCTTT
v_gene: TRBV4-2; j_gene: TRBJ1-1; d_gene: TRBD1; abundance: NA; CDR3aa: CASSPPQGLAVTEAFF; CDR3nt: TGTGCCAGCAGCCCCCCACAGGGGCTGGCGGTCACTGAAGCTTTCTTT
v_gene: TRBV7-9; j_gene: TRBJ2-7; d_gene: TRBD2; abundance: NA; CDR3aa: CASSLASGTRTYEQYF; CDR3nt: TGTGCCAGCAGCTTAGCCAGTGGGACTAGGACGTACGAGCAGTACTTC
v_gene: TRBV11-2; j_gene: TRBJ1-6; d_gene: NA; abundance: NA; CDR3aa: CASSPRDLRRNSPLHF; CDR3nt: TGTGCCAGCAGCCCGCGGGACCTAAGGCGGAATTCACCCCTCCACTTT
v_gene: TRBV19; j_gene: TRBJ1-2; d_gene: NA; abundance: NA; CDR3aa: CASSLDSRERNYGYTF; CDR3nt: TGTGCCAGTAGTCTCGACTCCCGGGAGAGAAACTATGGCTACACCTTC
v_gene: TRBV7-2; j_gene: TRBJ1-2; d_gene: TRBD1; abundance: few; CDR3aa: CASSLPEGALYGYTF; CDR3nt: TGTGCCAGCAGCTTACCGGAGGGGGCTCTCTATGGCTACACCTTC
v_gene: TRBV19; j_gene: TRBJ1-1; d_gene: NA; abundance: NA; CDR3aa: CASTDSPSTEAFF; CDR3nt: TGTGCCAGTACAGACAGCCCTTCCACTGAAGCTTTCTTT
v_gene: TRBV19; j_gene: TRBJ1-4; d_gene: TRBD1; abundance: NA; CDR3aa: CASKLSPGTGSATNEKLFF; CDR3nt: TGTGCCAGTAAGTTAAGTCCCGGGACAGGTTCGGCAACTAATGAAAAACTGTTTTTT
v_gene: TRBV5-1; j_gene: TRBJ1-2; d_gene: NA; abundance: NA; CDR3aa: CASSLAGPSRAEGYTF; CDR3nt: TGCGCCAGCAGCTTGGCCGGTCCATCCAGAGCGGAGGGCTACACCTTC
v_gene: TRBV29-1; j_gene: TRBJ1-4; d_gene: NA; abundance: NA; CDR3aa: CSALTGPYEKLFF; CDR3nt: TGCAGCGCCCTGACAGGCCCCTATGAAAAACTGTTTTTT
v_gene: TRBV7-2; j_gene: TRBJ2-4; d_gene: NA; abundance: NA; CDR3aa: CASSLVVLAKNIQYF; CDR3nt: TGTGCCAGCAGCTTAGTAGTTTTAGCCAAAAACATTCAGTACTTC
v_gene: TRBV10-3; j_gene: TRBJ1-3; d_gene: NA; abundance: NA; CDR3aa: CATTDSGNTIYF; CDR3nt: TGTGCCACGACAGACTCTGGAAACACCATATATTTT
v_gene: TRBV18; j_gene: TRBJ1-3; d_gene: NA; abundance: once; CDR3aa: CASSPPGQGGNTIYF; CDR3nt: TGTGCCAGCTCACCACCGGGCCAGGGAGGAAACACCATATATTTT
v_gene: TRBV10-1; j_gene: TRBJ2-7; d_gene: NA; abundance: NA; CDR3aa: CASSESVGIQGSMNEQYF; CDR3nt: TGCGCCAGCAGTGAGTCGGTGGGGATACAGGGCTCCATGAACGAGCAGTACTTC
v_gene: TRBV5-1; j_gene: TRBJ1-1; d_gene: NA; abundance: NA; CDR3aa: CASRGANTEAFF; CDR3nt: TGCGCCAGCAGGGGGGCCAACACTGAAGCTTTCTTT
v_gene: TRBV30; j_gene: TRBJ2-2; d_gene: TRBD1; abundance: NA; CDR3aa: CAWSRDRKNTGELFF; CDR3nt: TGTGCCTGGAGCCGGGACAGGAAGAACACCGGGGAGCTGTTTTTT
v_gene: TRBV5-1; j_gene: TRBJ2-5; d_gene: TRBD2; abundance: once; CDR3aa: CASSLGSGGLQETQYF; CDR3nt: TGCGCCAGCAGCTTGGGGAGCGGGGGCCTCCAAGAGACCCAGTACTTC
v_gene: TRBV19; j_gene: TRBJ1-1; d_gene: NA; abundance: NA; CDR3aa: CASSIGRVNTEAFF; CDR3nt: TGTGCCAGTAGTATAGGTCGTGTGAACACTGAAGCTTTCTTT
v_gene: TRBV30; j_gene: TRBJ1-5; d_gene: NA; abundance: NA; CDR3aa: CAWSVDRNQPQHF; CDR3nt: TGTGCCTGGAGTGTAGACAGGAATCAGCCCCAGCATTTT
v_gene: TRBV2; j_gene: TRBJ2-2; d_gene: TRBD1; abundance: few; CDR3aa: CASSPPGQGTGELFF; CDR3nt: TGTGCCAGCAGTCCTCCGGGACAGGGGACCGGGGAGCTGTTTTTT
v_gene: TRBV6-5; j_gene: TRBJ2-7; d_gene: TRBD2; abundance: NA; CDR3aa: CASSWAGDGEQYF; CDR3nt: TGTGCCAGCAGTTGGGCGGGGGATGGCGAGCAGTACTTC
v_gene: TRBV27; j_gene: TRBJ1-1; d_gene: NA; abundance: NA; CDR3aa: CASSLFGAGTEAFF; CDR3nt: TGTGCCAGCAGTTTATTTGGGGCAGGGACTGAAGCTTTCTTT
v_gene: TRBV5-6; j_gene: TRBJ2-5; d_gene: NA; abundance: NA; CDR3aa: CASSLGASGWGETQYF; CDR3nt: TGTGCCAGCAGCTTAGGGGCCAGCGGGTGGGGAGAGACCCAGTACTTC
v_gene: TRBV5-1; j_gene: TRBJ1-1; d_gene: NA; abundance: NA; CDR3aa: CASSSYSVNTEAFF; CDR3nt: TGCGCCAGCAGTAGCTATAGCGTGAACACTGAAGCTTTCTTT
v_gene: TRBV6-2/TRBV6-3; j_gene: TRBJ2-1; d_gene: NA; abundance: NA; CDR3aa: CASSDQTILSYNEQFF; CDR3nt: TGTGCCAGCAGTGACCAGACTATTCTCTCCTACAATGAGCAGTTCTTC
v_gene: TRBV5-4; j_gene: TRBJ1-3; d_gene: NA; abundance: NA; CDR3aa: CASSLGAGNTIYF; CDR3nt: TGTGCCAGCAGCCTTGGGGCCGGAAACACCATATATTTT